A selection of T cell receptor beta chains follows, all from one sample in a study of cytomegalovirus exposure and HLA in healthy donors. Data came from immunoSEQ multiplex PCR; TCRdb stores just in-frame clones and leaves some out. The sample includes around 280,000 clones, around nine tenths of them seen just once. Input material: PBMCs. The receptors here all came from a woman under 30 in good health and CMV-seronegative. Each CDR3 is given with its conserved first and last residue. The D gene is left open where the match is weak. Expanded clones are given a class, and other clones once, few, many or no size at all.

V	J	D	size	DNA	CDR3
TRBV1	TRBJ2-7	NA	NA	TGCACCAGCAGCCAAGAAGGACTGTCTTACTCCTACGAGCAGTACTTC	CTSSQEGLSYSYEQYF
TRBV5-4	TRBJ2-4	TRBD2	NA	TGTGCCAGCAGCTTATCCGGGACTAGCGGGGGAGGAGCCAAAAACATTCAGTACTTC	CASSLSGTSGGGAKNIQYF
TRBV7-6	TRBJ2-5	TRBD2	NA	TGTGCCAGCAGCTTGCTAGCGGGGGGTAGAGAGACCCAGTACTTC	CASSLLAGGRETQYF
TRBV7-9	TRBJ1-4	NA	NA	TGTTCCAGCGACGCCGGGGGGCCTAATGAAAAACTGTTTTTT	CSSDAGGPNEKLFF
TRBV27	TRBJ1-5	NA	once	TGTGCCAGCAGTTTATCGTTTCCCTTTTCTGAGCCCCAGCATTTT	CASSLSFPFSEPQHF
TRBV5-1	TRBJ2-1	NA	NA	TGCGCCAGCAGGTCTTATTGGGGGCCTTACAATGAGCAGTTCTTC	CASRSYWGPYNEQFF
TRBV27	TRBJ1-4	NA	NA	TGTGCCAGCAGTTTGCGAGGGAACTTTCCAAATGAAAAACTGTTTTTT	CASSLRGNFPNEKLFF
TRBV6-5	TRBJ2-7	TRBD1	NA	TGTGCCAGCAGTTACTTCAGGGGGCCGTACGAGCAGTACTTC	CASSYFRGPYEQYF
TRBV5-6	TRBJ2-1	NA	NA	TGTGCCAGCAGCTTTTCCACATATGAGCAGTTCTTC	CASSFSTYEQFF
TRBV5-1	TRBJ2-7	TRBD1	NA	TGCGCCAGCAGCAGGACAGGGGGCTCCTACGAGCAGTACTTC	CASSRTGGSYEQYF
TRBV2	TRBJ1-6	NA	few	TGTGCCAGCGCCGGAGGGGAAAGCTCACCCCTCCACTTT	CASAGGESSPLHF
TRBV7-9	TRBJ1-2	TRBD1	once	TGTGCCAGCAGCTCGGGACAGGGGGGCCTCTATGGCTACACCTTC	CASSSGQGGLYGYTF
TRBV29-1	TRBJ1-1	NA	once	TGCAGCGTTGAACTCAGGTCCTACACTGAAGCTTTCTTT	CSVELRSYTEAFF
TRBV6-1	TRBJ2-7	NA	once	TGTGCCAGCGCCGCATTTGGTGCCGGCTACGAGCAGTACTTC	CASAAFGAGYEQYF
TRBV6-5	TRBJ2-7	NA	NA	TGTGCCTGCGGGGACAGCCCACTCTACGAGCAGTACTTC	CACGDSPLYEQYF
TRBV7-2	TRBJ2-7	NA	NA	TGTGCCAGCAGCGCAGAGCAGGGTCTGCTTAGCGAGCAGTACTTC	CASSAEQGLLSEQYF
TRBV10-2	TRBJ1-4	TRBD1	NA	TGCGCCAGCAGTAGACGGACAGGGCCGATGTCGGCAACTAATGAAAAACTGTTTTTT	CASSRRTGPMSATNEKLFF
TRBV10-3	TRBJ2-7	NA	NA	TGTGCCATCGAGGGTGATGGGGCCTACGAGCAGTACTTC	CAIEGDGAYEQYF
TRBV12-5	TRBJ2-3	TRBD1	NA	TGTGCTAGTGGGCGGGGACAGGGCCCAAGCACAGATACGCAGTATTTT	CASGRGQGPSTDTQYF
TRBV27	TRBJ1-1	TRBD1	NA	TGTGCCAGCCGAACAGGGGGCACTGAAGCTTTCTTT	CASRTGGTEAFF
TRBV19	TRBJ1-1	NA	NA	TGTGCCAGTAGTTACGGGTTTAACACTGAAGCTTTCTTT	CASSYGFNTEAFF
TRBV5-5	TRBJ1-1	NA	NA	TGTGCCAGCAGCTTGATCTTCAGTCTGAACACTGAAGCTTTCTTT	CASSLIFSLNTEAFF
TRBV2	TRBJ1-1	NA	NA	TGTGCCAGTAAACAACGACAGTCAACTGAAGCTTTCTTT	CASKQRQSTEAFF
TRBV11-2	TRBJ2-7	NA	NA	TGTGCCAGCAGCAAAAGGATACAGGACTACGAGCAGTACTTC	CASSKRIQDYEQYF
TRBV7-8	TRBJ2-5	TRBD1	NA	TGTGCCAGCAGCCTGAGACAGGGGGGACAAGAGACCCAGTACTTC	CASSLRQGGQETQYF
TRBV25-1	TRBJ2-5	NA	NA	TGTGCCAGCAGGGCAGGGTTAAGACTAGGAGAGACCCAGTACTTC	CASRAGLRLGETQYF
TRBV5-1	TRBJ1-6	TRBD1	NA	TGCGCCAGCAGCCAAGGACAGGGGGATAATTCCCCCCTCCACTTT	CASSQGQGDNSPLHF
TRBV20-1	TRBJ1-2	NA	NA	TGCAGTGCAACCGGCTATGGCTACACCTTC	CSATGYGYTF
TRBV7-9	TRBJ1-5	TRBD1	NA	TGTGCCAGCAGCCACAGGACAGGGGATCAGCCCCAGCATTTT	CASSHRTGDQPQHF
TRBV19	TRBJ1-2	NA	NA	TGTGCCAGTAGTATAGAAACAGGGCGAGGTATGGATGGCTACACCTTC	CASSIETGRGMDGYTF
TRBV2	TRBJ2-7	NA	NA	TGTGCCAGCAGCGGGGCAGGGGCTTCCTACGAGCAGTACTTC	CASSGAGASYEQYF